The sequence of this T cell receptor (beta chain) was determined in a study of CD8+CD57+ T cells in acquired aplastic anemia. Study as a whole: About 10 million reads were obtained on average for healthy donor CD4+ cells.

CDR3 length: 12 amino acids. Germline CDR1 and CDR2: WSHSY and SAAADI. Trimming cost V 10 bases and J 3 bases; bases outside gene matches: 4. TCR beta VDJ and CDR3 profiles were obtained from a genomic DNA template. Each CDR3 protein gets one entry after TCRdb re-called the reads with MiXCR. The sample shows 130,000 or so distinct CDR3 sequences, 41% of them seen only once. The sample holds many counts of this clonotype. This chain joins TRBV10-2 and TRBJ1-2; TRBD1 matches at 8 bases. This clonotype was sampled from a human donor in good health, serving as a control. The sample was sorted CD4+, CD8+, or CD8+CD57+ T cells (not recorded which) from PBMCs. The CDR3 DNA follows: TGCGCCACACAACAGGGGGACTATGGCTACACCTTC. It translates to CATQQGDYGYTF.